The 30 T cell receptor beta chains below all came from one sample that was sequenced in a study of Graves' ophthalmopathy and Graves' hyperthyroidism. TCR beta CDR3 amplification used RNA transcripts. First-round RT-PCR employed HTBI primers, with a second-round multiplex PCR after it. TCRdb re-called the multiplex PCR reads through MiXCR, storing one row per CDR3 protein. The sample holds over a million distinct CDR3 sequences, less than 45% seen once. Sequenced: peripheral blood or thyroid tissue (not recorded which). The receptor set was obtained from an adult man with Graves' hyperthyroidism.

The V gene is TRBV7-6, the J gene TRBJ2-5, with 7 positions matching TRBD2. Germline loops: CDR1 SGHVS, CDR2 FNYEAQ. This CDR3 contains 16 residues. The V and J ends lost 1 base and 2 bases, in that order; junction bases with no gene match: 7. The CDR3: CASSLGGGGLQETQYF. The DNA of the CDR3 is TGTGCCAGCAGCTTAGGCGGCGGGGGATTACAAGAGACCCAGTACTTC.

As for this clonotype: An end of the junction differs from the germline gene, which may be a read error. This sequence joins TRBV7-2 and TRBJ2-7; possibly TRBD2 for D (7 bases). Germline values: CDR1 SGHTA, CDR2 FQGNSA. The CDR3 length is 15 residues. The CDR3 protein is CASSPPWGGALEQYF. The CDR3, as DNA: TGCGCCAGCAGCCCCCCGTGGGGGGGGGCCTTGGAGCAGTACTTC.

Worth noting for this clonotype: Germline is not matched at one junction end, which may reflect a read error. The chain joins TRBV5-6 to TRBJ2-5, with TRBD1 identical over 8 bases. Germline values: CDR1 SGHDT, CDR2 YYEEEE. This CDR3 is built from 17 residues. Here the CDR3 reads CATSLGTGRSVGETQYF. The CDR3 nucleotides are TGTGCCACCAGCCTTGGGACAGGTAGATCGGTAGGAGAGACCCAGTACTTC. Filled out from reference TRBV5-6 and TRBJ2-5, the complete variable domain reads DAGVTQSPTHLIKTRGQQVTLRCSPKSGHDTVSWYQQALGQGPQFIFQYYEEEERQRGNFPDRFSGHQFPNYSSELNVNALLLGDSALYLCATSLGTGRSVGETQYFGPGTRLLVL.

The table lists this clonotype with a few counts. The V and J genes are TRBV10-3 and TRBJ2-5; D uncertain. This CDR3 comprises 14 residues. Per germline, CDR1 ENHRY and CDR2 SYGVKD. The ends were cut back, 6 bases at V and 3 bases at J, with 14 bases in the middle. CDR3 sequence: CAIRGKALKETQYF. The CDR3 bases are TGTGCCATCAGAGGAAAGGCCCTAAAAGAGACCCAGTACTTC.

This clonotype was observed many times. V gene TRBV9 combines with J gene TRBJ1-6; a weak D match, TRBD1 (6 bases). V was shortened by 0 bases and J by 10 bases, with 17 bases between the two germline ends. Germline CDR1 is SGDLS and CDR2 is YYNGEE. The CDR3 length is 16 residues. The CDR3 here is CASSVESSRGGSPLHF. Here the CDR3 DNA reads TGTGCCAGCAGCGTAGAATCGTCCAGGGGTGGCTCACCCCTCCACTTT. Based on the CDR3 plus reference TRBV9 and TRBJ1-6, the full variable domain is DSGVTQTPKHLITATGQRVTLRCSPRSGDLSVYWYQQSLDQGLQFLIQYYNGEERAKGNILERFSAQQFPDLHSELNLSSLELGDSALYFCASSVESSRGGSPLHFGNGTRLTVT.

This clonotype was counted ten times or more. The CDR3 region is CASSLGRGLETQYF. CDR3 sequence (DNA): TGTGCCAGCAGCTTGGGCAGGGGGCTGGAGACCCAGTACTTC. V and J are TRBV7-2 and TRBJ2-5; 8 bases line up with TRBD1. J lost 5 bases, V lost 3 bases, and 5 bases had no gene match. Germline V gene sequence: CDR1 SGHTA, CDR2 FQGNSA. There are 14 residues in the CDR3.

This clonotype was counted only a few times. The chain is built from TRBV5-1 and TRBJ2-7; weak D call: TRBD1 (6 bases). With 4 bases removed from V and 3 bases from J, the gap between germline ends came to 14 bases. There are 14 residues in the CDR3. Germline assignment: CDR1 SGHRS and CDR2 YFSETQ. CDR3 DNA: TGCGCCAGCAGCAGACGGACAGAAGACTACGAGCAGTACTTC. Protein sequence: CASSRRTEDYEQYF.

The chain has TRBV9 and TRBJ2-7; the match to TRBD1 covers 7 bases. This CDR3 spans 14 amino acids. Germline CDR1 SGDLS, CDR2 YYNGEE. V was pared by 4 bases and J by 3 bases, with 7 bases of the junction left unmatched. This chain's CDR3 is CASSPGQILYEQYF. The DNA of the CDR3 is TGTGCCAGCAGCCCGGGACAGATTCTCTACGAGCAGTACTTC.

The table lists this clonotype with a few counts. The rearrangement uses TRBV9 and TRBJ2-2, with 14 bases fitting TRBD2. The CDR3 contains 19 residues. The germline V gene encodes CDR1 SGDLS and CDR2 YYNGEE. Trimming at V came to 4 bases and at J to 6 bases, leaving 14 bases not matched to a gene. The CDR3 is CASSPGTSGSSGVPGELFF. In DNA, the CDR3 is TGTGCCAGCAGCCCCGGGACTAGCGGGAGTAGTGGGGTTCCCGGGGAGCTGTTTTTT.

This chain joins TRBV4-1 and TRBJ2-5; 9 bases are a match to TRBD2. With V trimmed by 2 bases and J by 5 bases, 9 bases remained unmatched. Germline values: CDR1 MGHRA, CDR2 YSYEKL. The CDR3 consists of 16 residues. CDR3 amino acids: CASSQSGLAGIETQYF. CDR3 sequence (DNA): TGCGCCAGCAGCCAAAGCGGGCTAGCGGGAATTGAGACCCAGTACTTC.

The table lists this clonotype with many counts. An end of the junction does not agree with germline; a read error may underlie this. The chain has TRBV5-1 and TRBJ2-7, with D possibly matching TRBD1 (6 bases). The CDR3 runs to 12 residues. Germline V gene data show CDR1 as SGHRS and CDR2 as YFSETQ. CDR3 nucleotides: TGTGCCAGCAGCTTACAGGGCTACGAGCAGTACTTC. Translating gives CASSLQGYEQYF.

This chain connects TRBV9 to TRBJ1-5, with D unresolved. Germline values: CDR1 SGDLS, CDR2 YYNGEE. The CDR3 sequence is 13 residues long. Trimming shortened V by 0 bases and J by 11 bases, and 12 bases separated the two germline ends. Here the CDR3 DNA reads TGTGCCAGCAGCGTAGCAAAGGAAGAGACCCAGCATTTT. Translation gives CASSVAKEETQHF.

The CDR3 coding sequence is TGTGCCAGCAGCCGCGGGACACCCCCCGCCGAGCAGTACTTC. It specifies CASSRGTPPAEQYF. The J gene is TRBJ2-7, the V gene TRBV5-6, with D perhaps being TRBD1 or TRBD2 (6 bases each). From germline, CDR1 is SGHDT and CDR2 YYEEEE. This CDR3 comprises 14 residues. V was pared by 4 bases and J by 6 bases, with 17 bases between.

The chain is built from TRBV6-5 and TRBJ1-3; 7 bases match TRBD1. V lost 3 bases and J lost 4; bases outside the gene matches: 9. CDR3 size: 16 residues. Per germline, CDR1 MNHEY and CDR2 SVGAGI. The CDR3 sequence is CASSYPIGGGGNTIYF. Here the CDR3 DNA reads TGTGCCAGCAGTTATCCAATAGGGGGCGGGGGAAACACCATATATTTT.

The rearrangement joins TRBV7-2 to TRBJ1-5; D is unresolved. The CDR3 covers 16 residues. V gave up 0 bases and J gave up 14 bases, with 23 bases separating them. Germline values: CDR1 SGHTA, CDR2 FQGNSA. For the CDR3, the DNA is TGTGCCAGCAGCTTAGCAAATAGCGGGTGGAACTCCTACGAGCATTTT. Translated: CASSLANSGWNSYEHF.

This clonotype has ten or more counts. The chain employs TRBV20-1 and TRBJ1-3, with D maybe TRBD1 (6 bases). V was cut by 2 bases and J by 3 bases, with 17 bases left in between. The CDR3 has 16 amino acids. The germline CDR1 and CDR2 sequences are DFQATT and SNEGSKA (reference sequence). The CDR3 coding sequence is TGCAGTGCTAGACCCCCAGGGGTCTACGATGGAAACACCATATATTTT. Translating it yields CSARPPGVYDGNTIYF.

This clonotype has more than one count but fewer than ten. The V and J genes are TRBV6-2 or TRBV6-3 and TRBJ1-1; 8 bases align to TRBD1. J gave up 0 bases and V 4 bases, and 4 bases lay outside the gene matches. Germline V gene lookup returns CDR1 MNHEY and CDR2 SVGEGT. The CDR3 has 15 residues. Here the CDR3 reads CASSSTDRVNTEAFF. DNA for the CDR3: TGTGCCAGCAGTTCTACGGACAGGGTGAACACTGAAGCTTTCTTT.

CDR3 sequence reads: CAISRGGANTGELFF. The CDR3 DNA follows: TGTGCCATCAGCAGAGGGGGAGCGAACACCGGGGAGCTGTTTTTT. The chain uses TRBV10-3 and TRBJ2-2, with a tentative D call TRBD1 (6 bases). The germline V gene encodes CDR1 ENHRY and CDR2 SYGVKD. V dropped 6 bases and J dropped 0 bases, with 11 bases sitting between them. The length of the CDR3 is 15 residues.

This clonotype was observed at least ten times. The rearrangement links TRBV15 to TRBJ2-7, with D unresolved. The CDR3 has 15 residues. Trimming took off 5 bases at V and 0 bases at J, with 14 bases between the two ends. The germline gives CDR1 LNHNV, CDR2 YYDKDF (reference sequence). The CDR3 DNA follows: TGTGCCACCAGCTCCGACGGCCCATACTCCTACGAGCAGTACTTC. It yields the protein CATSSDGPYSYEQYF.

This clonotype appeared once. The chain recombines TRBV19 with TRBJ2-7; 11 bases align to TRBD2. With 3 bases clipped from V and 2 bases from J, the junction kept 0 bases outside the gene matches. In germline, CDR1 is LNHDA, CDR2 SQIVND (reference sequence). The CDR3 totals 14 residues. The CDR3 DNA reads as TGTGCCAGTAGTATGACTAGCGGGGCCTACGAGCAGTACTTC. It specifies CASSMTSGAYEQYF.

This clonotype occurred a few times. V is TRBV6-5 and J is TRBJ1-5, with D possibly TRBD1 on 6 matching bases. This CDR3 comprises 14 residues. V lost 5 bases to trimming and J lost 6 bases, with 14 bases between them. Germline lookup yields CDR1 MNHEY and CDR2 SVGAGI. In DNA, the CDR3 is TGTGCCAGCAGTGATTACCAGGGGCCTCAGCCCCAGCATTTT. It yields the protein CASSDYQGPQPQHF.

In its sample, this clonotype was seen a few times. The V gene is TRBV4-2, the J gene TRBJ1-4; D call uncertain. Germline values: CDR1 LGHNA, CDR2 YNFKEQ. This CDR3 has 15 amino acids. The V end lost 0 bases, the J end lost 8 bases, and 13 bases lay between the germline ends. The CDR3 nucleotides read TGTGCCAGCAGCCAAGATCCCGGCTTAAGAGAAAAACTGTTTTTT. Its protein product is CASSQDPGLREKLFF.

This chain uses TRBV7-2 with TRBJ2-3; D remains unclear. This CDR3 region has 14 residues. From germline, CDR1 is SGHTA and CDR2 FQGNSA. The V gene lost 2 bases and the J gene lost 4 bases, with 10 bases spanning the gap. The CDR3 DNA is TGTGCCAGCAGCTTAATAGGAGTAGCAGATACGCAGTATTTT. It codes for CASSLIGVADTQYF.

This clonotype was observed a few times. The CDR3 nucleotides read TGTGCCAGCACCTACAGGCTAGGGACAGATACGCAGTATTTT. This gives the protein CASTYRLGTDTQYF. The rearrangement uses TRBV7-2 and TRBJ2-3; a weak D match, TRBD1 (5 bases). Germline CDR1 and CDR2: SGHTA and FQGNSA. This CDR3 contains 14 residues. The V and J ends lost 7 bases and 3 bases respectively, with 14 bases between them. Full variable domain (remainder filled in from reference TRBV7-2 and TRBJ2-3): GAGVSQSPSNKVTEKGKDVELRCDPISGHTALYWYRQSLGQGLEFLIYFQGNSAPDKSGLPSDRFSAERTGGSVSTLTIQRTQQEDSAVYLCASTYRLGTDTQYFGPGTRLTVL.

This clonotype was seen more than once but under ten times. This chain links TRBV7-9 with TRBJ1-1, with D perhaps TRBD1 (6 bases). Germline assignment: CDR1 SEHNR and CDR2 FQNEAQ (reference sequence). The CDR3 is 15 residues long. V lost 2 bases and J 2 bases, leaving 12 bases between the germline ends. CDR3 residues: CASSLRSRGNTEAFF. Written as DNA, the CDR3 is TGTGCCAGCAGCTTAAGGTCCAGGGGTAACACTGAAGCTTTCTTT.

This sequence joins TRBV7-6 and TRBJ1-1, with unresolved D. Germline CDR1 and CDR2: SGHVS and FNYEAQ. V shed 5 bases and J shed 1 base, with 11 bases lying between them. The CDR3 sequence is 14 residues long. The CDR3 DNA reads TGTGCCAGCAGCGCAAGCAGGACGAACACTGAAGCTTTCTTT. It codes for CASSASRTNTEAFF.

There are a few counts of this clonotype. The J gene is TRBJ1-5, the V gene TRBV12-3 or TRBV12-4; possible D gene TRBD1, 5 bases. Deletions cut 6 bases from V and 4 bases from J, with 13 bases between. The CDR3 loop spans 14 amino acids. CDR3 sequence: CASSPSRVNQPQHF. CDR3 in DNA: TGTGCCAGCAGCCCCTCCAGGGTGAATCAGCCCCAGCATTTT.

This clonotype came up a few times. This chain uses TRBV6-5 with TRBJ1-1; D is perhaps TRBD1 (5 bases). The V end lost 6 bases, the J end lost 8 bases, and 13 bases lay between the germline ends. Germline V gives CDR1 MNHEY, CDR2 SVGAGI. The CDR3 extends over 12 amino acids. For the CDR3, the DNA is TGTGCCAGCAGCCGCTGGGGGATGGAAGCTTTCTTT. Amino acid sequence: CASSRWGMEAFF.

The chain joins TRBV20-1 to TRBJ2-7, with 8 bases identical to TRBD1. The CDR3 is made up of 15 amino acids. From germline, CDR1 is DFQATT and CDR2 SNEGSKA (reference sequence). After removal of 2 bases from V and 3 bases from J, the junction contained 9 bases not matched to a gene. In nucleotides, the CDR3 is TGCAGTGCTAGAAGTCGGCAGGGGGCGATCTACGAGCAGTACTTC. It translates to CSARSRQGAIYEQYF.

The table lists this clonotype with many counts. This chain joins TRBV19 and TRBJ1-2, with 9 bases fitting TRBD1. The CDR3 length is 13 residues. CDR1 and CDR2 (germline): LNHDA, SQIVND (reference sequence). After removal of 5 bases from V and 7 bases from J, the junction contained 5 bases not matched to a gene. DNA of the CDR3: TGTGCCAGTAGTCTACAGGGGGCGTTTGGCTACACCTTC. Translating it yields CASSLQGAFGYTF.